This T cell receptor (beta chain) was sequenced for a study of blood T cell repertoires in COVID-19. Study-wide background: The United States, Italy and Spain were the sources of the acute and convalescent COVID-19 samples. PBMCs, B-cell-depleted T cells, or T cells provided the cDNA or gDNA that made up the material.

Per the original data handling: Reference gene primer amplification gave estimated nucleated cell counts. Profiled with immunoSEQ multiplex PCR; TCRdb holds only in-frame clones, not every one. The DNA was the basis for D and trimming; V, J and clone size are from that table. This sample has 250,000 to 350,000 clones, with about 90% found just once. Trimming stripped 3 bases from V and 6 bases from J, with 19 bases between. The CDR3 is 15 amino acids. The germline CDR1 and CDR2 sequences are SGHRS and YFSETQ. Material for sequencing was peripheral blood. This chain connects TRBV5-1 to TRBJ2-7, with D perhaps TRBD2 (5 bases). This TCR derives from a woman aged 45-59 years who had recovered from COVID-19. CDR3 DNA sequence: TGCGCCAGCAGCTCGATACGGGGTTCCGAGGTCGAGCAGTACTTC. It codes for CASSSIRGSEVEQYF.